This TCR beta chain was sequenced during a study of T cells in Graves' hyperthyroidism and ophthalmopathy. Amplification targeted TCR beta CDR3 regions from RNA transcripts. First-round RT-PCR with HTBI primers amplified the TCR CDR3 region. One entry per CDR3 protein, called by TCRdb with MiXCR from the multiplex PCR reads. The sample consists of hundreds of thousands of distinct CDR3 sequences, roughly 13% of them appearing once. From germline, CDR1 is MNHEY and CDR2 SVGEGT. Between the trimmed V and J ends, which lost 7 bases and 1 base, there was a span of 16 bases. This CDR3 contains 15 residues. Ten or more counts support this clonotype.

The material sequenced was blood. The chain employs TRBV6-2 or TRBV6-3 and TRBJ2-5, with D unclear. This receptor was taken from a woman aged 35 to 49 with Graves' ophthalmopathy. CDR3 bases: TGTGCCAGCACCTCCCACGGGCGGTTCCAAGAGACCCAGTACTTC. Translated: CASTSHGRFQETQYF.